Sequencing of this T cell receptor (beta chain) was carried out in a study of T cell repertoires in cytomegalovirus infection. Turning to the study itself: Recently identified HLA-C-restricted CMV epitopes were among the peptides used. Indicated by public TCR beta signatures were CMV infection and matching HLA type.

TCRdb ran MiXCR on the reads and lists one entry per CDR3 protein. The table has some 900,000 distinct CDR3 sequences, approximately 32% seen once. A word on this clonotype: The target antigen is unknown.

Findings of the study overall: Totalled public TCR beta family frequency picked out people who carried CMV plus the relevant HLA.

Germline trimming cut 2 bases from V and 5 bases from J; bases unmatched to any gene: 6. CDR1 and CDR2 from the germline V gene are SNHLY and FYNNEI. The CDR3 extends over 14 amino acids. This material consisted of cultured CD8+ T cells from PBMCs, taken from culture after CMV antigen stimulation. This receptor was taken from a human donor in good health (CMV status not recorded). Some clones in this sample may be carry-over from other donors' samples. The genes are TRBV2 and TRBJ2-7; 7 bases agree with TRBD1. Here the CDR3 DNA reads TGTGCCAGCAGTGAACTCCGAGGGGGCCACGAGCAGTACGTC. It yields the protein CASSELRGGHEQYV.